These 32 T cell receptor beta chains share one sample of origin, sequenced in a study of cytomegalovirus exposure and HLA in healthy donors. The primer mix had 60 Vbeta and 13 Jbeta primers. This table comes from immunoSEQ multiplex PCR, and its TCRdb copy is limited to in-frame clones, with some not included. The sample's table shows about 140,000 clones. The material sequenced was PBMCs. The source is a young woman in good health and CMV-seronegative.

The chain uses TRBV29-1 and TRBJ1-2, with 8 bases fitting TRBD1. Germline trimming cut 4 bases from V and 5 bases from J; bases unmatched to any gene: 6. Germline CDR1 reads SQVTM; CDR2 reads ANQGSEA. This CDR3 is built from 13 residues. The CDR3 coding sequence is TGCAGCGTTGCACAGGGGGGAGTTTATGGCTACACCTTC. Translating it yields CSVAQGGVYGYTF. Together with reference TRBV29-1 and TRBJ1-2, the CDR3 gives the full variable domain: SAVISQKPSRDICQRGTSLTIQCQVDSQVTMMFWYRQQPGQSLTLIATANQGSEATYESGFVIDKFPISRPNLTFSTLTVSNMSPEDSSIYLCSVAQGGVYGYTFGSGTRLTVV.

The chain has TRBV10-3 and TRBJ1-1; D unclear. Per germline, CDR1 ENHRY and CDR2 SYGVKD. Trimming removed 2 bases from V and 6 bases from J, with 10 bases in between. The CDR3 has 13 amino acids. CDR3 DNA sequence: TGTGCCATCAGTGAGGGCCCTGGGCCTGAAGCTTTCTTT. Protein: CAISEGPGPEAFF.

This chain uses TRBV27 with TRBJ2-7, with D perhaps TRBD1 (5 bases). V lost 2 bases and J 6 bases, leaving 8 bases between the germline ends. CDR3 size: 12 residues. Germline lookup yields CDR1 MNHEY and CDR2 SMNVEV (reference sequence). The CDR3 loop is CASSLGDSEQYF. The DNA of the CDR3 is TGTGCCAGCAGTTTAGGAGACAGCGAGCAGTACTTC.

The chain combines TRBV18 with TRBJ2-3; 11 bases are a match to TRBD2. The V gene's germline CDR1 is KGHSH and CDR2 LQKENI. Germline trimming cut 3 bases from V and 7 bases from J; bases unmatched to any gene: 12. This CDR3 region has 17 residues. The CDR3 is CASSPISGREDINTQYF. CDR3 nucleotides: TGTGCCAGCTCACCTATTAGCGGGAGGGAAGATATAAATACGCAGTATTTT.

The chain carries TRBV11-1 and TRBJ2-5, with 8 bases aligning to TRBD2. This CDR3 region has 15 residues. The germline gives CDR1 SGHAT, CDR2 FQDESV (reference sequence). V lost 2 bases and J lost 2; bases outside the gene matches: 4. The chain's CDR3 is CASSLSSGSQETQYF. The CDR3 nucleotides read TGTGCCAGCAGCTTATCCAGCGGGAGTCAAGAGACCCAGTACTTC.

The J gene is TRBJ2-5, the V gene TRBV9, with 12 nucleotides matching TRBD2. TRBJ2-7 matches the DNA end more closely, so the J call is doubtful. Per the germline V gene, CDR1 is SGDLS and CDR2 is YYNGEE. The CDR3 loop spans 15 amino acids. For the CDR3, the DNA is TGTGCCAGCAGCAAAGGACTAGCGGGAAATCACGAGCAGTACTTC. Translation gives CASSKGLAGNHEQYF.

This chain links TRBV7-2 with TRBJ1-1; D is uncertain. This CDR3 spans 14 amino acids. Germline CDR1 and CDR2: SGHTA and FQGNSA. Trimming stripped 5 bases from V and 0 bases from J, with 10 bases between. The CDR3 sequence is CASSTPLMNTEAFF. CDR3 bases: TGTGCCAGCAGCACACCCTTGATGAACACTGAAGCTTTCTTT.

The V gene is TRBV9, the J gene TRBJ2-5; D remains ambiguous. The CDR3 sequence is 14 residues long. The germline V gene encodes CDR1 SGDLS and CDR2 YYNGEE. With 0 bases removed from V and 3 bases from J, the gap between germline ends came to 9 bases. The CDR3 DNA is TGTGCCAGCAGCGTAGGCGCCATGAAAGAGACCCAGTACTTC. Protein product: CASSVGAMKETQYF.

The chain's CDR3 is CASSAPDRGGQPQHF. In DNA, the CDR3 is TGTGCCAGCAGTGCGCCAGACAGGGGTGGTCAGCCCCAGCATTTT. V is TRBV6-1 and J is TRBJ1-5, with 8 nucleotides matching TRBD1. The germline CDR1 and CDR2 sequences are MNHNS and SASEGT. The CDR3 spans 15 residues. Trimming removed 4 bases from V and 6 bases from J; junction bases left unmatched: 8.

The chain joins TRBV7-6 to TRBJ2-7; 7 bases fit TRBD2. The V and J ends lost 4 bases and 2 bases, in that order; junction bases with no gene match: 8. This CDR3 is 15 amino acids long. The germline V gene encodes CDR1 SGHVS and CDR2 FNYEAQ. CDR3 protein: CASSSGLVGTYEQYF. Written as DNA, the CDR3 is TGTGCCAGCAGCTCCGGACTAGTTGGAACCTACGAGCAGTACTTC.

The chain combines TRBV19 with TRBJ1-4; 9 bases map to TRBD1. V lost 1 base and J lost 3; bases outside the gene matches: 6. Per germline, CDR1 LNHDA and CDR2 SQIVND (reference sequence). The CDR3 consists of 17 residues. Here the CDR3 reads CASSIGTGGAANEKLFF. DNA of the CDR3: TGTGCCAGTAGTATAGGAACAGGGGGCGCAGCTAATGAAAAACTGTTTTTT.

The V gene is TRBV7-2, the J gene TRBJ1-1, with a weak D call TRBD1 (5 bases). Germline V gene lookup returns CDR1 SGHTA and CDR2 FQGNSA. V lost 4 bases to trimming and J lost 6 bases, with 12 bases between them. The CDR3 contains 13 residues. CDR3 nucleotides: TGTGCCAGCAGCTGGGCCGGGACTTCTGAAGCTTTCTTT. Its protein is CASSWAGTSEAFF.

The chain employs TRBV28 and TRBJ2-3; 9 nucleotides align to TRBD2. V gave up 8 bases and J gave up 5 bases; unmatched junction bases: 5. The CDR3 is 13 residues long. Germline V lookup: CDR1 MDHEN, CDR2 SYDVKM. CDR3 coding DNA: TGTGCCAGCGAATTGCGGGAGGGAGATACGCAGTATTTT. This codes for CASELREGDTQYF.

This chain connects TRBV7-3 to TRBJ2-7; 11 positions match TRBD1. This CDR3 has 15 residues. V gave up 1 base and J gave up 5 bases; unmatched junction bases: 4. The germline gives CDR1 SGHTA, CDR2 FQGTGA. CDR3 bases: TGTGCCAGCAGCTTAATGGGGACAGGGGGGGACGAGCAGTACTTC. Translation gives CASSLMGTGGDEQYF.

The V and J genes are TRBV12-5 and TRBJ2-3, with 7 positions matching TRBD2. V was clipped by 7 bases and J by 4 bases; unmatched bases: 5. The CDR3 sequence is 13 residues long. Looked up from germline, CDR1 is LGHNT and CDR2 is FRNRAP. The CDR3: CASAWGGADTQYF. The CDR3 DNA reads TGTGCTAGTGCCTGGGGAGGGGCAGATACGCAGTATTTT.

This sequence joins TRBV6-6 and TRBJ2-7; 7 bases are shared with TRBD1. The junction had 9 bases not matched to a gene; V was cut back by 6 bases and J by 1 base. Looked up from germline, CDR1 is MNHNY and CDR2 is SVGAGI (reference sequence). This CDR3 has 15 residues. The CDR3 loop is CASSRKGQKSYEQYV. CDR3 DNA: TGTGCCAGCAGCCGAAAGGGACAGAAGTCCTACGAGCAGTACGTC.

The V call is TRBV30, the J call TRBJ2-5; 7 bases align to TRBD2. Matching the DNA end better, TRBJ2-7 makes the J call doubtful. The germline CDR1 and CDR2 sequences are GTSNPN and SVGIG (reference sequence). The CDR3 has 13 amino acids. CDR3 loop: CAWGGASGYEQYF. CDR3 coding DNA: TGTGCCTGGGGTGGGGCTAGCGGCTACGAGCAGTACTTC.

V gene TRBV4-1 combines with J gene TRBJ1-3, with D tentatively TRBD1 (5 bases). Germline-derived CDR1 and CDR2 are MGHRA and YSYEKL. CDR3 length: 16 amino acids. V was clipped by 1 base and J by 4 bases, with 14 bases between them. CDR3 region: CASSQVWRGAGNTIYF. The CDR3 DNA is TGCGCCAGCAGCCAAGTCTGGAGGGGCGCAGGAAACACCATATATTTT.

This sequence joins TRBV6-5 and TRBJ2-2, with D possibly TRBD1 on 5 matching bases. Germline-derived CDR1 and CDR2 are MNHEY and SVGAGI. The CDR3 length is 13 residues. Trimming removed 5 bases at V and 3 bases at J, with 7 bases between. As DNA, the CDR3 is TGTGCCAGCAGTGTAGGGGACACCGGGGAGCTGTTTTTT. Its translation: CASSVGDTGELFF.

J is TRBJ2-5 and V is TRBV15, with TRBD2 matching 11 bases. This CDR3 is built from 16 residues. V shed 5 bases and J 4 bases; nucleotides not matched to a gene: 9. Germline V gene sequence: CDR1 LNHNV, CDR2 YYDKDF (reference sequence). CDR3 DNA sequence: TGTGCCACCAGCGGGGGGACTAGCGGTGGGGGAGAGACCCAGTACTTC. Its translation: CATSGGTSGGGETQYF.

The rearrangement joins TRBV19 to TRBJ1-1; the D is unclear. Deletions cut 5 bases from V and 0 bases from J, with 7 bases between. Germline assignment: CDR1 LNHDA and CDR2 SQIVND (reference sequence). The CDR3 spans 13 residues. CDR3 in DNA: TGTGCCAGTAGTCCCAACATGAACACTGAAGCTTTCTTT. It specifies CASSPNMNTEAFF.

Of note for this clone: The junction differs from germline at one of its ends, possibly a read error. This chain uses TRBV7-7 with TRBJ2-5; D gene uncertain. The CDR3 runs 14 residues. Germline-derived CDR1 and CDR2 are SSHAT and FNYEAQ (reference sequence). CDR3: CASSLTYPPETQYF. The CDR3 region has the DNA TGTGCTAGCAGCTTAACCTATCCCCCAGAGACCCAGTACTTC.

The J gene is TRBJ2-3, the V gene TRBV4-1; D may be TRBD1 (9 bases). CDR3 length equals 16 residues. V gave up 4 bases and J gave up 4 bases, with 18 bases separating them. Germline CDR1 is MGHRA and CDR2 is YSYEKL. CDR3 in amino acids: CASSLQGARGADTQYF. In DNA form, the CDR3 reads TGCGCCAGCAGCCTACAGGGGGCGCGGGGGGCAGATACGCAGTATTTT.

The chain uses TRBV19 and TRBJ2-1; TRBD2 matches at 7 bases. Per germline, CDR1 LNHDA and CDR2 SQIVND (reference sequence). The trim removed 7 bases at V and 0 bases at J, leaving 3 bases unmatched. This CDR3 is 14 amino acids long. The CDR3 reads CASKQRDSYNEQFF. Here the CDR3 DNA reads TGTGCCAGTAAACAGCGGGACTCCTACAATGAGCAGTTCTTC.

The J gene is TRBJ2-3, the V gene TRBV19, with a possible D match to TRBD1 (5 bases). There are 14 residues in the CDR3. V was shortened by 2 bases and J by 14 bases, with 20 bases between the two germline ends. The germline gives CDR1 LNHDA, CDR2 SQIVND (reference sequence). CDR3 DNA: TGTGCCAGTAGTATACCGTTCCACTCAGGGCAAGCGTATTTT. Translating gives CASSIPFHSGQAYF.

The CDR3 loop is CASSPRTTRTEAFF. For the CDR3, the DNA is TGTGCCAGCAGCCCCCGCACGACAAGGACTGAAGCTTTCTTT. V gene TRBV7-9 combines with J gene TRBJ1-1; D is unclear. V dropped 5 bases and J dropped 5 bases, with 15 bases sitting between them. The CDR3 has 14 residues. Germline CDR1 SEHNR, CDR2 FQNEAQ (reference sequence).

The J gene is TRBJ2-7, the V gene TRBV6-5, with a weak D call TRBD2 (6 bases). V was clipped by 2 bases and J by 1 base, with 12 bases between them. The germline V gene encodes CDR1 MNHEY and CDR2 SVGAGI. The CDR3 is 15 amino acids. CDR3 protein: CASSYRAGTSYEQYV. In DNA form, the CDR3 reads TGTGCCAGCAGTTACAGAGCGGGCACGTCCTACGAGCAGTACGTC.

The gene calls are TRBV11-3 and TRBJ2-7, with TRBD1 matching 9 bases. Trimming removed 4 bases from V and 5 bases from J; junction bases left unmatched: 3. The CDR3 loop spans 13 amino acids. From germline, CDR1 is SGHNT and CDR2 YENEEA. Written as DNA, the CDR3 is TGTGCCAGCAGCTCGAGGACAGGGGACGAGCAGTACTTC. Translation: CASSSRTGDEQYF.

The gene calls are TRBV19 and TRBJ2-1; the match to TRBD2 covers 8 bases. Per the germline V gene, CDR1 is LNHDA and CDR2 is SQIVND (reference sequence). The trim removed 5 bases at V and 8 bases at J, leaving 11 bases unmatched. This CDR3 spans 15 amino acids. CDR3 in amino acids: CASSVAGWGADEQFF. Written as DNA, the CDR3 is TGTGCCAGTAGTGTAGCGGGATGGGGTGCGGATGAGCAGTTCTTC.

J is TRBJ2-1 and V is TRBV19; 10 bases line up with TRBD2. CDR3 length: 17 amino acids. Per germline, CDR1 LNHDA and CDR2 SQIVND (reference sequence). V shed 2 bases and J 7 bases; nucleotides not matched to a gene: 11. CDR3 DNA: TGTGCCAGTAGTATAAACATCCTAGCGGGAGTTGGAAATGAGCAGTTCTTC. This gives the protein CASSINILAGVGNEQFF.

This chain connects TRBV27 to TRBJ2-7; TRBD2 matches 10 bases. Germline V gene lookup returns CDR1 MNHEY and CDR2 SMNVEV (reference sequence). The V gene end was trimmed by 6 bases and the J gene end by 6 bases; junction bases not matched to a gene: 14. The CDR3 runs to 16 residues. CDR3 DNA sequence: TGTGCCAGCAGCCTCCAACCGGGACTAGCGTCGTCCGAGCAGTACTTC. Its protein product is CASSLQPGLASSEQYF.

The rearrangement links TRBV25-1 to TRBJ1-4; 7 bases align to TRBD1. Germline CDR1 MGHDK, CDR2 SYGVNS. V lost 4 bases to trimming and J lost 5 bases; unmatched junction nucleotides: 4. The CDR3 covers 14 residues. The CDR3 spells CASSAGTENEKLFF. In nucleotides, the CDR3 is TGTGCCAGCAGTGCCGGGACAGAGAATGAAAAACTGTTTTTT.